The subject of this entry is one T cell receptor beta chain. No antigen is known for it. Per germline, CDR1 SGHTA and CDR2 FQGNSA. CDR3 length: 13 residues. The ends lost 11 bases at V and 4 bases at J; junction bases unmatched: 10. Thawed PBMCs were rested overnight at 37°C with 200 IU/ml IL-2 before regulatory T cell sorting. Libraries were prepared by immunoSEQ multiplex PCR; TCRdb keeps only in-frame clonotypes and omits some of them. The repertoire holds about 20,000 clones, roughly 82% seen once, with more than 2% in the top ten. This record belongs to a study of Tregs in tolerant kidney transplant recipients. Points from the study as a whole: The most relevant donor-specific Treg TCRbeta repertoire apparently came from expansion with activated donor B cells. Biological reproducibility was not directly addressed in this study.

The material sequenced was Tregs from blood. The chain carries TRBV7-2 and TRBJ1-1, with 7 bases lining up with TRBD1. The clonotype originates from a human donor in good health. CDR3 residues: CAGGGQGGTEAFF. CDR3 in DNA: TGTGCCGGGGGCGGTCAGGGGGGCACTGAAGCTTTCTTT.